Given below is one T cell receptor beta chain in context. The antigen this receptor binds is unknown. Base qualities are not at hand, and no much larger clone is one base apart. Collaborating institutions collected whole blood in K2EDTA tubes following their own protocols. For TCRbeta analysis, collaborators shipped samples as frozen whole blood, isolated PBMCs, or DNA extracted from either of those sample types. The sample originates from a study of blood T cell repertoires in COVID-19 (dated by TCRdb to 2020 to 2021). General notes on the study: Samples covering the acute and convalescent phases of COVID-19 were provided by collaborators in the United States, Italy and Spain. The material from the prospective study consisted of cDNA or gDNA derived from T cells, B-cell-depleted T cells, or PBMCs. Subjects who had been exposed to COVID-19, were actively infected with it, or had recovered from it provided the deeply sampled blood TCRbeta repertoires that made up the dataset. The repertoires were released in a freely available public database intended as a resource for research on the immune response to SARS-CoV-2. Samples came from the ongoing ImmuneRACE study (first 160 participants) plus 1,254 subjects from 6 global collaborators. Nearly every sample came with metadata listing a de-identified subject ID, COVID-19 status, age in years and sex. Where available, HLA class I and class II types were taken from metadata supplied by the sample provider and were not determined by assay-based typing. The paper as a whole reports these results and caveats: The amount of clinical and demographic metadata varied by source and participant and was provided uncurated.

The CDR3 spans 15 residues, from the cysteine through the phenylalanine. Only the CDR3 part of the read is kept: 45 bases, read in frame from the first base. CDR1 and CDR2 were assigned from the germline V gene (reference sequence) as LNHDA and SQIVND. V is trimmed back by 5 bases and J by 4 bases, and the junction contains 8 bases that no gene match accounts for. The immunoSEQ Assay, a bias-controlled multiplex PCR, was used to amplify TCRbeta CDR3 regions from genomic DNA. The authors' analysis ran thus. Within the assay, amplification of reference gene primers was used to estimate how many nucleated cells each sample contained. To quantify the absolute abundance of each unique TCRbeta CDR3 rearrangement, sequence reads were collapsed and filtered. For each sample, productive Simpson clonality was calculated by taking the square root of Simpson's diversity index across productive rearrangements. Not all clones reach the TCRdb copy of this immuneACCESS table, which keeps in-frame sequences only. Checked studies attribute under half of the gap to unresolved V genes and leave the rest unexplained. That table supplies the V and J calls and clone size; D and trimming were determined from the DNA. The table for this sample lists roughly 110,000 clones; over 75% of them were counted only once. 1.5% to 1.7% of the sample is in the top ten clones.

The sequence derives from a man in his fifties or sixties with acute or convalescent COVID-19. The chain is assembled from TRBV19 and TRBJ2-3; 8 bases in the middle match TRBD1. The sequenced material came from peripheral blood. DNA sequence: TGTGCCAGTAGTTTCTCCGACAGGGGCGCAGATACGCAGTATTTT. This is translated as CASSFSDRGADTQYF.